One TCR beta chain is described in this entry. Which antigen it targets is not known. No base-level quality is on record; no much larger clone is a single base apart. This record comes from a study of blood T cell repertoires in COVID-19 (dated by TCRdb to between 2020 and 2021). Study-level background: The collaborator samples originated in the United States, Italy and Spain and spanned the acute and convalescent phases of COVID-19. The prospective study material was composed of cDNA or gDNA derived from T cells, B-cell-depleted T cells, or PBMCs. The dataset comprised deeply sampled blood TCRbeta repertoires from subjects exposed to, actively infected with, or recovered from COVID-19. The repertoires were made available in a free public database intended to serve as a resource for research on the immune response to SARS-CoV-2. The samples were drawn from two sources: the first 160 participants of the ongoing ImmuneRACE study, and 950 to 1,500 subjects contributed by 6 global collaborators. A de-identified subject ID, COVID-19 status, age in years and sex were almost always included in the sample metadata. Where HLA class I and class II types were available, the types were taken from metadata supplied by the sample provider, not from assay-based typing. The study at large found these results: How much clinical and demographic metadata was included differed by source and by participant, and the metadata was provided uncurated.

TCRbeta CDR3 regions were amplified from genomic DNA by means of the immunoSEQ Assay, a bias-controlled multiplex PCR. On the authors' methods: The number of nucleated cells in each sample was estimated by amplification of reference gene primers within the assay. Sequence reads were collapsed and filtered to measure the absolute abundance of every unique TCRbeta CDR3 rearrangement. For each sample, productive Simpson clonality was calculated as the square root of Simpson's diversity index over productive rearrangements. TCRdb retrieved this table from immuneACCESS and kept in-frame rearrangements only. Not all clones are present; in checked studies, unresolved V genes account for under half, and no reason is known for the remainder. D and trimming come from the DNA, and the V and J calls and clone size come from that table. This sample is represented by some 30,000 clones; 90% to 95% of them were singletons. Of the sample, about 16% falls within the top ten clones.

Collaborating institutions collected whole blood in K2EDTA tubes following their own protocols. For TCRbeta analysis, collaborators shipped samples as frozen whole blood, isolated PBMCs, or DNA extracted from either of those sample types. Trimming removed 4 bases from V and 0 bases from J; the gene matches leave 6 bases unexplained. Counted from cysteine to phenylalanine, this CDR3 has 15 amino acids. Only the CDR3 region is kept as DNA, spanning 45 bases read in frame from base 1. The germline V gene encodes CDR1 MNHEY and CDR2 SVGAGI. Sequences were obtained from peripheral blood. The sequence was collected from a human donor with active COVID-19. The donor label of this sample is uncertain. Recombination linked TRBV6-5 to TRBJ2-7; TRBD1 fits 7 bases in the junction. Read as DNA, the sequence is TGTGCCAGCAGTTCCCGGGACAGAGGCTCCTACGAGCAGTACTTC. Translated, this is CASSSRDRGSYEQYF.